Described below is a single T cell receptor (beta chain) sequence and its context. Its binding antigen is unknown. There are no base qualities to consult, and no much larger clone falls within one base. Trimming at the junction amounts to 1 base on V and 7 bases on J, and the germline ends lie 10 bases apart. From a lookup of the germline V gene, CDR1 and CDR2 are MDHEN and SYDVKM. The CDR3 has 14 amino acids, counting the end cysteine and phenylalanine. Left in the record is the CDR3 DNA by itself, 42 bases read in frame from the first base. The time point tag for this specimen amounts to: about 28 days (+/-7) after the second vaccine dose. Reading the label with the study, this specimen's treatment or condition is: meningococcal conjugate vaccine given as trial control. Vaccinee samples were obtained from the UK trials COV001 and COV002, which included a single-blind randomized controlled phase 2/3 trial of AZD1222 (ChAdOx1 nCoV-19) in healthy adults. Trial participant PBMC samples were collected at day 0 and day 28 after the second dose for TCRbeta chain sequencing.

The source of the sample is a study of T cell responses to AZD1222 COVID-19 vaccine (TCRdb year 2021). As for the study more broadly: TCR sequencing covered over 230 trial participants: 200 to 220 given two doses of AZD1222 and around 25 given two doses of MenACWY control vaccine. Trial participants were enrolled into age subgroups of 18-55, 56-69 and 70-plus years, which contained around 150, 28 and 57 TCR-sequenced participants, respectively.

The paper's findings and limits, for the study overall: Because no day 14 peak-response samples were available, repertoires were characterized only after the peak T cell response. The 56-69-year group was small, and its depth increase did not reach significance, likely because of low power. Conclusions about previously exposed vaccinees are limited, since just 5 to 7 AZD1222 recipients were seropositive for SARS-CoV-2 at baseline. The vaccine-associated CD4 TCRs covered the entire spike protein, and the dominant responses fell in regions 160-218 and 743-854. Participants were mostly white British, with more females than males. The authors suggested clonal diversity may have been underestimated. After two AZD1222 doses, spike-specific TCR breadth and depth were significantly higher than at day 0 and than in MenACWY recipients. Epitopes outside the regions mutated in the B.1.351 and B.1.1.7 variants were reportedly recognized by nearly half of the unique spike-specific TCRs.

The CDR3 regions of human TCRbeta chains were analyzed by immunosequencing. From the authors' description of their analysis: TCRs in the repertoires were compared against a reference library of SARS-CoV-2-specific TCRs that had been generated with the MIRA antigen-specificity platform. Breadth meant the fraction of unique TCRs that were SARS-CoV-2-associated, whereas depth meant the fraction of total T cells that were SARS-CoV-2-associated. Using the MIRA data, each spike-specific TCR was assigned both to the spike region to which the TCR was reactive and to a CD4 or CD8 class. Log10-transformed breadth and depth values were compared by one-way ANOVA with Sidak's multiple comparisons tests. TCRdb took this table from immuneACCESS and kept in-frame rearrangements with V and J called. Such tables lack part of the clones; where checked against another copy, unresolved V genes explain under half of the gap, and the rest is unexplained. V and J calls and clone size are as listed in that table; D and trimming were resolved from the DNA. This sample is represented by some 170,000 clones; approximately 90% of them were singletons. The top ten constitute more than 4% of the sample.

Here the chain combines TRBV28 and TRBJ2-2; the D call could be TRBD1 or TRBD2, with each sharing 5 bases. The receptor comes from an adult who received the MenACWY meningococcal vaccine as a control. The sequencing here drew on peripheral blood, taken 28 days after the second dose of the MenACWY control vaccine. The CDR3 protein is CASSLFGAVGELFF. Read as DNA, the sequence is TGTGCCAGCAGTTTATTCGGGGCAGTCGGGGAGCTGTTTTTT.